The 21 T cell receptor beta chains below were found in one sample sequenced in a study of cytomegalovirus exposure and HLA in healthy donors (dated by TCRdb to the late 2010s). The method was the immunoSEQ multiplex PCR assay. For the multiplex PCR, a mixture combining 60 forward primers for TCR Vbeta segments and 13 reverse primers for TCR Jbeta segments was used. TCRdb obtained this table from immuneACCESS and retained in-frame rearrangements with V and J assigned. These tables miss some clones; where compared with another copy, unresolved V genes account for less than half of the shortfall, and the remainder is unexplained. This sample is represented by some 90,000 clones; over 65% of them were singletons. The ten largest clonotypes hold about 3.8% of the sample. Specimen: PBMCs. These receptors were taken from a man aged 45-65 years in good health and CMV-seronegative.

This clone was detected a few times. This chain connects TRBV15 to TRBJ2-3; weak D call: TRBD2 (6 bases). Germline CDR1 is LNHNV and CDR2 is YYDKDF (reference sequence). V was shortened by 1 base and J by 1 base, with 15 bases between the two germline ends. The CDR3 is made up of 17 amino acids. CDR3 residues: CATSRVRLGPGTDTQYF. CDR3 DNA: TGTGCCACCAGCAGAGTGAGACTAGGCCCGGGCACAGATACGCAGTATTTT.

This chain joins TRBV18 and TRBJ2-7, with 10 bases lining up with TRBD2. CDR3 length equals 15 residues. J lost 4 bases, V lost 3 bases, and 6 bases had no gene match. Germline values: CDR1 KGHSH, CDR2 LQKENI. The CDR3 nucleotides are TGTGCCAGCTCACCTCTTGGGACTAGCGTGTACGAGCAGTACTTC. The encoded protein is CASSPLGTSVYEQYF.

The chain links TRBV4-2 to TRBJ2-3; 9 nucleotides agree with TRBD1. The V segment lost 4 bases and the J segment 4 bases; nucleotides outside the gene matches: 15. The length of the CDR3 is 18 residues. CDR1 and CDR2 from the germline V gene are LGHNA and YNFKEQ. Written as DNA, the CDR3 is TGTGCCAGCAGCCGCACGGTGACGCAGGGACAGGGAGCAGATACGCAGTATTTT. This codes for CASSRTVTQGQGADTQYF.

The chain carries TRBV20-1 and TRBJ2-5; no clear D gene. V was pared by 3 bases and J by 2 bases, with 4 bases between. Germline V CDR1 and CDR2: DFQATT, SNEGSKA (reference sequence). The CDR3 has 11 amino acids. The CDR3 spells CSASPQETQYF. As DNA, the CDR3 is TGCAGTGCTAGTCCTCAAGAGACCCAGTACTTC.

The chain joins TRBV11-3 to TRBJ1-1, with 9 bases lining up with TRBD1. The CDR3 length is 17 residues. Germline-derived CDR1 and CDR2 are SGHNT and YENEEA. V was pared by 3 bases and J by 2 bases, with 10 bases of the junction left unmatched. This chain's CDR3 is CASSLGTGGEENTEAFF. DNA of the CDR3: TGTGCCAGCAGCTTGGGTACAGGGGGCGAGGAAAACACTGAAGCTTTCTTT.

The chain couples TRBV10-3 to TRBJ2-7; 12 nucleotides line up with TRBD2. Germline V CDR1 and CDR2: ENHRY, SYGVKD. The CDR3 covers 15 residues. The V segment lost 10 bases and the J segment 6 bases; nucleotides outside the gene matches: 13. CDR3 DNA: TGTGCCACTACGCTAGCGGGAGGGGTCGAGGGCGAGCAGTACTTC. Translated: CATTLAGGVEGEQYF.

The chain has TRBV5-4 and TRBJ2-2; 8 positions match TRBD1. Unmatched junction bases numbered 3, after V lost 0 bases and J lost 5 bases. The germline CDR1 and CDR2 sequences are SGHNT and YYREEE (reference sequence). The CDR3 runs 15 residues. The CDR3 region is CASSLGQGWTGELFF. CDR3 DNA sequence: TGTGCCAGCAGCTTGGGACAGGGGTGGACCGGGGAGCTGTTTTTT.

The genes are TRBV28 and TRBJ1-2; D is ambiguous. Germline values: CDR1 MDHEN, CDR2 SYDVKM. With 8 bases removed from V and 4 bases from J, the gap between germline ends came to 17 bases. The length of the CDR3 is 14 residues. The CDR3 spells CASATPGEGYGYTF. Written as DNA, the CDR3 is TGTGCCAGCGCCACCCCGGGTGAGGGCTATGGCTACACCTTC.

In its sample, this clone was seen a few times. The V call is TRBV4-3, the J call TRBJ2-1, with 8 nucleotides matching TRBD2. The CDR3 is 17 amino acids. Looked up from germline, CDR1 is LGHNA and CDR2 is YSLEER. The ends lost 0 bases at V and 4 bases at J; junction bases unmatched: 8. The CDR3, as DNA: TGCGCCAGCAGCCAAGATGGCCCAGCGGGAGAGTACAATGAGCAGTTCTTC. Translated: CASSQDGPAGEYNEQFF.

The chain joins TRBV2 to TRBJ1-1; 9 bases align to TRBD1. Per germline, CDR1 SNHLY and CDR2 FYNNEI. J lost 8 bases, V lost 3 bases, and 4 bases had no gene match. The CDR3 totals 13 residues. CDR3 sequence: CASSDYRGREAFF. The DNA for the CDR3 is TGTGCCAGCAGTGACTACAGGGGGCGCGAAGCTTTCTTT.

The V and J genes are TRBV28 and TRBJ2-7; TRBD1 agrees at 10 bases. CDR3 length equals 13 residues. The trim removed 9 bases at V and 4 bases at J, leaving 6 bases unmatched. Per germline, CDR1 MDHEN and CDR2 SYDVKM. The chain's CDR3 is CASHRQGAYEQYF. For the CDR3, the DNA is TGTGCCAGTCACCGACAGGGGGCTTACGAGCAGTACTTC. Variable domain in full (rest from reference TRBV28 and TRBJ2-7): DVKVTQSSRYLVKRTGEKVFLECVQDMDHENMFWYRQDPGLGLRLIYFSYDVKMKEKGDIPEGYSVSREKKERFSLILESASTNQTSMYLCASHRQGAYEQYFGPGTRLTVT.

The gene calls are TRBV29-1 and TRBJ1-1; unclear D gene. The CDR3 has 14 amino acids. The V end was cut by 5 bases, the J end by 3 bases, with 16 bases between. CDR1 is SQVTM, CDR2 ANQGSEA, per germline. The CDR3, as DNA: TGCAGCGTTCTCCCGGGGAGGGAAGACACTGAAGCTTTCTTT. This codes for CSVLPGREDTEAFF.

Written as DNA, the CDR3 is TGCGCCAGCAGCCTCCAGGGGACTAGCGGGGGCGAGCAGTACTTC. Translated: CASSLQGTSGGEQYF. V gene TRBV5-1 combines with J gene TRBJ2-7, with 14 nucleotides matching TRBD2. Germline CDR1 and CDR2: SGHRS and YFSETQ. The J segment lost 6 bases and the V segment lost 4 bases, leaving 6 bases of the junction unmatched. The CDR3 is 15 residues long.

This chain links TRBV9 with TRBJ2-7, with D maybe TRBD2 (5 bases). This CDR3 is 15 amino acids long. In germline, CDR1 is SGDLS, CDR2 YYNGEE. V was cut by 2 bases and J by 3 bases, with 15 bases left in between. The CDR3 region has the DNA TGTGCCAGCAGCGTCGGTTCCTCTGGAGGCTACGAGCAGTACTTC. It specifies CASSVGSSGGYEQYF.

The V call is TRBV4-1, the J call TRBJ2-7; TRBD2 agrees at 8 bases. V gave up 3 bases and J gave up 4 bases; unmatched junction bases: 11. The CDR3 is 16 amino acids. Germline-derived CDR1 and CDR2 are MGHRA and YSYEKL. CDR3 sequence (DNA): TGCGCCAGCAGCCATGCCTTTAGCGGGATTGAATACGAGCAGTACTTC. As protein: CASSHAFSGIEYEQYF.

The J gene is TRBJ2-3, the V gene TRBV19; 9 bases are a match to TRBD1. The germline CDR1 and CDR2 sequences are LNHDA and SQIVND (reference sequence). This CDR3 spans 14 amino acids. V was clipped by 6 bases and J by 2 bases; unmatched bases: 3. The CDR3 nucleotides read TGTGCCAGTAGGTACAGGGGGCCCACAGATACGCAGTATTTT. Translated: CASRYRGPTDTQYF.

The chain couples TRBV21-1 to TRBJ1-2; the D call TRBD1 from the table was never checked on the DNA. TRBV21-1 is shown as a pseudogene. This CDR3 comprises 14 residues. In nucleotides, the CDR3 is TGTGCCAGCAGCAAAGGGGCAGATTCCTATGGCTACACCTTC. This gives the protein CASSKGADSYGYTF.

The gene calls are TRBV7-6 and TRBJ1-3; D is unresolved. From germline, CDR1 is SGHVS and CDR2 FNYEAQ. Trimming left V 5 bases short and J 1 base short, with 9 bases between. The CDR3 is 14 residues long. CDR3 in amino acids: CASSPVVSGNTIYF. The CDR3 DNA sequence: TGTGCCAGCAGCCCGGTAGTATCTGGAAACACCATATATTTT.

This clone was seen only a few times. The chain recombines TRBV5-6 with TRBJ2-1; D is possibly TRBD1 (5 bases). The CDR3 runs to 13 residues. Trimming stripped 0 bases from V and 7 bases from J, with 8 bases between. Germline assignment: CDR1 SGHDT and CDR2 YYEEEE. CDR3 in amino acids: CASSLAGHNEQFF. The CDR3 DNA is TGTGCCAGCAGCTTGGCAGGGCATAATGAGCAGTTCTTC.

The V gene is TRBV6-5, the J gene TRBJ1-2; tentatively, D is TRBD1 (6 bases). V lost 10 bases and J 4 bases, leaving 22 bases between the germline ends. Germline values: CDR1 MNHEY, CDR2 SVGAGI. The CDR3 spans 15 residues. CDR3 in amino acids: CATRRGRDPTYGYTF. In DNA, the CDR3 is TGTGCCACCCGCAGGGGAAGAGACCCTACCTATGGCTACACCTTC.

This clone was recorded once. The chain carries TRBV9 and TRBJ2-5; 9 bases line up with TRBD2. The J segment lost 4 bases and the V segment lost 4 bases, leaving 8 bases of the junction unmatched. The CDR3 runs 15 residues. CDR1 is SGDLS and CDR2 is YYNGEE in the germline V gene. The CDR3 protein is CASSREGGRGETQYF. CDR3 coding DNA: TGTGCCAGCAGCCGCGAGGGCGGGAGGGGAGAGACCCAGTACTTC.